Below, 16 T cell receptor beta chains from the same sample are listed, as sequenced in a study of blood T cell repertoires in COVID-19. This table comes from immunoSEQ multiplex PCR, and its TCRdb copy is limited to in-frame clones, with some not included. This table has hundreds of thousands of clones, over 80% appearing once. Material for sequencing was peripheral blood. The receptor source for this set is a woman in her thirties or forties who had recovered from COVID-19.

J is TRBJ2-7 and V is TRBV3-1 (or the pseudogene TRBV3-2); D uncertain. The V gene lost 1 base and the J gene lost 5 bases, with 15 bases spanning the gap. CDR1 and CDR2 (germline): LGHDT, YNNKEL (reference sequence). CDR3 length: 15 amino acids. Written as DNA, the CDR3 is TGTGCCAGCAGCCAAGGGATACAGAACGTCCACGAGCAGTACTTC. Encoded protein: CASSQGIQNVHEQYF.

The V gene is TRBV5-1, the J gene TRBJ1-2, with 9 nucleotides matching TRBD1. V gave up 4 bases and J gave up 7 bases; unmatched junction bases: 11. Germline V gene lookup returns CDR1 SGHRS and CDR2 YFSETQ. The length of the CDR3 is 15 residues. The DNA of the CDR3 is TGCGCCAGCAGCCCGGAACCGGGACAGGGATCTGGCTACACCTTC. Translated: CASSPEPGQGSGYTF.

The CDR3 loop reads CASSKRTGSETQYF. The CDR3 nucleotides are TGTGCCAGCAGCAAGCGGACAGGGTCAGAGACCCAGTACTTC. The rearrangement uses TRBV6-5 and TRBJ2-5; 8 bases are shared with TRBD1. The CDR3 length is 14 residues. Germline V gene data show CDR1 as MNHEY and CDR2 as SVGAGI. V lost 6 bases, J lost 4 bases, and 7 bases stayed unmatched.

The genes are TRBV27 and TRBJ1-1; 7 bases are shared with TRBD1. Per the germline V gene, CDR1 is MNHEY and CDR2 is SMNVEV (reference sequence). J lost 11 bases, V lost 6 bases, and 15 bases had no gene match. The CDR3 totals 14 residues. The CDR3 nucleotides read TGTGCCAGCAGACCAGGGGGATCAGGGATAGGGGCTTTCTTT. It codes for CASRPGGSGIGAFF.

V is TRBV5-1 and J is TRBJ1-1; possibly TRBD1 for D (5 bases). The CDR3 has 14 residues. V was clipped by 3 bases and J by 4 bases, with 13 bases between them. Germline CDR1 and CDR2: SGHRS and YFSETQ. The CDR3 region is CASSYQGWGTEAFF. DNA for the CDR3: TGCGCCAGCAGCTATCAGGGATGGGGCACTGAAGCTTTCTTT.

The table lists this clone with a count of one. This chain joins TRBV7-6 and TRBJ2-2, with 10 bases identical to TRBD1. V lost 0 bases, J lost 3 bases, and 4 bases stayed unmatched. The germline V gene encodes CDR1 SGHVS and CDR2 FNYEAQ. The CDR3 covers 17 residues. The CDR3 nucleotides are TGTGCCAGCAGCTTAGCCGGGACAGGGGTTTACACCGGGGAGCTGTTTTTT. It yields the protein CASSLAGTGVYTGELFF.

The chain uses TRBV3-1 (or the pseudogene TRBV3-2) and TRBJ1-3, with 9 bases fitting TRBD1. J gave up 4 bases and V 6 bases, and 4 bases lay outside the gene matches. The germline V gene has CDR1 LGHDT and CDR2 YNNKEL (reference sequence). The CDR3 has 14 residues. The CDR3 sequence is CASSTGGWGNTIYF. The CDR3 coding sequence is TGTGCCAGCAGTACAGGGGGCTGGGGAAACACCATATATTTT.

This clone came up once. The rearrangement uses TRBV6-2 or TRBV6-3 and TRBJ2-5, with 11 bases lining up with TRBD1. Germline lookup yields CDR1 MNHEY and CDR2 SVGEGT. This CDR3 contains 15 residues. V lost 5 bases and J lost 3; bases outside the gene matches: 5. CDR3 bases: TGTGCCAGCAGTCGCTCGGGACAGGGGGAAGAGACCCAGTACTTC. This sequence encodes CASSRSGQGEETQYF.

The chain employs TRBV7-9 and TRBJ1-4; unclear D gene. Between the trimmed V and J ends, which lost 3 bases and 3 bases, there was a span of 14 bases. This CDR3 comprises 16 residues. Germline CDR1 reads SEHNR; CDR2 reads FQNEAQ (reference sequence). CDR3 nucleotide sequence: TGTGCCAGCAGCTTCGGACGGAGGAGGGCTAATGAAAAACTGTTTTTT. It encodes CASSFGRRRANEKLFF.

The rearrangement links TRBV29-1 to TRBJ2-7; a weak D match, TRBD1 (7 bases). V lost 4 bases and J lost 2, with 9 bases in between. CDR1 and CDR2 from the germline V gene are SQVTM and ANQGSEA. This CDR3 is built from 12 residues. The CDR3, as DNA: TGCAGCGTTGCAGGGGGGACCTACGAGCAGTACTTC. The encoded protein is CSVAGGTYEQYF.

The chain combines TRBV5-6 with TRBJ1-5; TRBD1 matches at 7 bases. The CDR3 totals 15 residues. CDR1 and CDR2 from the germline V gene are SGHDT and YYEEEE. After removal of 1 base from V and 6 bases from J, the junction contained 7 bases not matched to a gene. The CDR3 DNA follows: TGTGCCAGCAGCTTGTTTTACAGGGGCACTCAGCCCCAGCATTTT. Encoded protein: CASSLFYRGTQPQHF.

The V call is TRBV7-9, the J call TRBJ2-2; TRBD1 is a possible D gene (5 bases). This CDR3 contains 15 residues. Trimming removed 3 bases from V and 2 bases from J, with 10 bases in between. Germline V gene sequence: CDR1 SEHNR, CDR2 FQNEAQ (reference sequence). The CDR3 here is CASSFWQGNTGELFF. Here the CDR3 DNA reads TGTGCCAGCAGCTTCTGGCAGGGAAACACCGGGGAGCTGTTTTTT.

The chain links TRBV12-3 or TRBV12-4 to TRBJ2-7; 7 positions agree with TRBD2. The CDR3 is 12 residues long. V was clipped by 8 bases and J by 7 bases; unmatched bases: 8. CDR3 sequence reads: CASCGGVGEQYF. CDR3 nucleotides: TGTGCCAGCTGCGGGGGAGTCGGGGAGCAGTACTTC.

The rearrangement joins TRBV29-1 to TRBJ1-1; 8 bases are shared with TRBD1. This CDR3 is 14 amino acids long. Losses at the gene ends were 5 bases for V and 1 base for J; bases not matched to a gene: 6. Germline CDR1 is SQVTM and CDR2 is ANQGSEA. The CDR3 DNA reads TGCAGCGTTACCCGCGGACAGGGGAACACTGAAGCTTTCTTT. Translated: CSVTRGQGNTEAFF. Complete variable domain (other parts from reference TRBV29-1 and TRBJ1-1): SAVISQKPSRDICQRGTSLTIQCQVDSQVTMMFWYRQQPGQSLTLIATANQGSEATYESGFVIDKFPISRPNLTFSTLTVSNMSPEDSSIYLCSVTRGQGNTEAFFGQGTRLTVV.

About this clone itself: Other DNA sequences in the sample encode the same CDR3. This chain uses TRBV9 with TRBJ1-4; D not resolved. Germline values: CDR1 SGDLS, CDR2 YYNGEE. Between the trimmed V and J ends, which lost 0 bases and 2 bases, there was a span of 8 bases. The CDR3 contains 15 residues. DNA for the CDR3: TGTGCCAGCAGCGTAGCAGGAAGTACTAATGAAAAACTGTTTTTT. Translating gives CASSVAGSTNEKLFF.

The J gene is TRBJ1-2, the V gene TRBV19, with a tentative D call TRBD1 (6 bases). CDR3 length equals 15 residues. Germline V lookup: CDR1 LNHDA, CDR2 SQIVND (reference sequence). With 9 bases removed from V and 4 bases from J, the gap between germline ends came to 21 bases. The CDR3 DNA reads as TGTGCCAGCACAGAGACAGGCCGAAGTCTCTATGGCTACACCTTC. Translated, it gives CASTETGRSLYGYTF.